The present T cell receptor beta chain was sequenced within a study of cytomegalovirus exposure and HLA in healthy donors. Findings and limits, study-wide: It was in a later analysis that TCR association rates were seen to vary by HLA locus, highest for DRB1 and lowest for HLA-C.

The length of the CDR3 is 19 residues. V shed 1 base and J 2 bases; nucleotides not matched to a gene: 11. CDR1 is LNHNV, CDR2 YYDKDF, per germline (reference sequence). On this clone: Antigen unknown.

In the PCR, 60 Vbeta and 13 Jbeta primers were used. Clones were sequenced by immunoSEQ multiplex PCR, and TCRdb holds only the in-frame ones, with some missing. The sample holds about 190,000 clones, roughly 86% seen once. The clonotype was recovered from a man in his forties in good health and CMV-seropositive. The rearrangement joins TRBV15 to TRBJ2-3, with 11 bases lining up with TRBD1. The sequenced sample was PBMCs. CDR3 bases: TGTGCCACCAGCAGAGGGACAGGGGGCCCGGGAGAGTCCACAGATACGCAGTATTTT. Its protein is CATSRGTGGPGESTDTQYF.